Reported below is one T cell receptor beta chain. The table lists this clonotype with many counts. Its antigen is currently not known. The sample holds no much larger clone one base away, and base qualities are not on file. CDR1 and CDR2 are read off the germline V gene as SNHLY and FYNNEI. The germline ends are 11 bases apart after V is trimmed by 4 bases and J by 2 bases. Including the terminal cysteine and phenylalanine, the CDR3 comprises 14 residues. This entry keeps only the CDR3 DNA: 42 bases, framed from base 1. Receptors were amplified or captured by multiplex PCR. This sample was sequenced with an Illumina HiSeq 4000. TCR beta libraries were built with iRepertoire HTBI primers and Arm-PCR amplification of CDR3 regions. Gel purification was performed on PCR products prior to sequencing. In the original analysis: Gene usage analysis of CDR3 amino acid clonotypes used the approximately 62 TRBV and 14 to 15 TRBJ segments found across samples. COPE and FqMerger were used to merge filtered high-quality paired reads into contigs. BLAST was used to align contigs to IMGT TRBV, TRBD and TRBJ reference genes, with CDR3 defined following IMGT. Clonotypes above 0.1% frequency were classified as highly expanded clones. Shannon entropy served as the measure of repertoire diversity, while the Gini coefficient captured V-J evenness. Clonotypes shared by more than one individual were considered public. TCRdb ran its own pipeline on the public reads, namely fastp trimming at Q25 and MiXCR clone calling, and kept in-frame beta chains. Entries that share a CDR3 protein sequence are merged under the most common genes and DNA. TCRdb assigned the V and J calls; the authors' analysis was not used. The sample has 420,000 or so distinct CDR3 sequences on record, around 15% of them singletons. Of the sample, about 23% is held by the ten largest clones.

The data are from a study of regulatory T cells in long-lasting Graves disease (dated by TCRdb to the early 2020s). Describing the broader study: Patients with newly diagnosed Graves' disease had been on antithyroid drugs for under 3 months. Persistent Graves' disease patients were compared with newly diagnosed Graves' disease patients by peripheral blood TCR sequencing and RNA sequencing. The study was registered as a clinical trial and conducted in China. A total of roughly 35 samples underwent TCR sequencing: some 13 from persistent and about 20 from newly diagnosed Graves' disease patients.

On the study overall, not on this receptor specifically: Only peripheral blood was studied, because thyroid tissue, the primary lesion, was inaccessible. Only the TCR beta chain was sequenced and analyzed. Persistent disease showed preferential use of TRBV28, TRBJ1-2 and TRBJ2-5, whereas newly diagnosed disease favored TRBV20-1 and TRBJ2-1. Compared with newly diagnosed patients, patients with persistent Graves' disease had lower TCR Shannon entropy and fewer highly expanded clones, which suggests clonal expansion. The small sample size was acknowledged by the authors as a limitation that may reduce accuracy. Patients with persistent disease shared more public clonotypes (around 2,500) than newly diagnosed patients did (about 970).

This specimen's time point label, interpreted: newly diagnosed GD, antithyroid drugs for less than 3 months. For both TCR sequencing and RNA sequencing, RNA was extracted from PBMCs using TRIzol. The diagnosis of Graves' disease followed American Thyroid Association guidelines. The patients came from an endocrinology department in Xi'an, China. Each patient gave approximately 9 milliliters of peripheral blood, collected in an EDTA anticoagulant tube. PBMCs were isolated by Ficoll Paque Plus density gradient separation without further T cell sorting. An Agilent 2100 Bioanalyzer and agarose gel were used to assess RNA quality, and a NanoDrop 2000 was used to measure RNA concentration. This sample was shared with a second study, whose subject was T cells in Graves' hyperthyroidism and ophthalmopathy. As the second publication notes: Graves' hyperthyroidism was defined as stable when no progression to ophthalmopathy occurred over 18 months of follow-up. Hyperthyroidism patients were newly diagnosed, had a disease duration of under 2 months, and were aged 18 to 65 years. Patients with uncontrolled infections, other autoimmune diseases, pregnancy or lactation were excluded. Diagnoses relied on clinical symptoms, serum thyroxine and TRAb, thyroid ultrasound and orbital computed tomography. For the first round of RT-PCR on the TCR CDR3, the HTBI primer set was used together with the Qiagen OneStep RT-PCR kit. Most expanded thyroid clonotypes (frequency above 0.001) were also detected in blood, a finding suggesting that blood repertoires may reflect thyroid immune responses. Ophthalmopathy was separated from stable hyperthyroidism by a 13 V-J signature model, with 85% to 90% sensitivity and approximately 81% specificity obtained in cross-validation and 80%/75% obtained in testing. During validation, the model predicted progression to ophthalmopathy a median of about 6.3 months ahead of onset, with almost 71% sensitivity and around 72% specificity. To identify distinguishing TCR V-J signatures, a discovery cohort of about 100 patients was used, comprising 40 to 45 with Graves' ophthalmopathy and 57 with stable Graves' hyperthyroidism. Prospective prediction of ophthalmopathy was tested in an independent validation cohort consisting of fewer than 20 hyperthyroidism patients and around 16 patients who later progressed to ophthalmopathy. The 100 discovery patients were randomly split 7:3 into training and test sets. Thyroid tissue and blood T-cell repertoires from over 5 Graves' hyperthyroidism patients were also compared in the study. Once sampling was done, hyperthyroidism patients were given methimazole at a starting dose of 30 mg daily, whereas ophthalmopathy patients were given high-dose intravenous methylprednisolone. Libraries were constructed in a second round of multiplex PCR, after which size selection and purification were carried out. Paired-end sequencing of the libraries was performed with 100 bp reads on an Illumina HiSeq2000. Raw data were processed with SOAPnuke, discarding reads with adapters, uncalled bases, mean Phred below 15, or no exact constant-primer or identifier match. High-quality paired reads were merged with COPE v1.2.5, and unique nucleotide sequences were defined as clonotypes. MiTCR v1.1 was used to align clonotypes to the IMGT TRBV, TRBD and TRBJ reference segments. The analysis was restricted to V-J combinations with a frequency above 0.0001, which together covered 99.2% of the repertoires. The TCS score was defined as the ratio of F50 (clonal expansion) to E x V (chaos), calculated using BLOSUM62-based TCRdist between CDR3 peptides within each V-J. Welch's t-statistics and random forest reduced around 520 V-J features to under 15, which were used in a naive Bayes classifier (R e1071). No statistical method was used to fix the sample size in advance, and group allocation was not hidden from the investigators. According to the paper, TCR Vbeta CDR3 sequencing was carried out on about 140 peripheral blood samples, which came from fewer than 50 ophthalmopathy, around 75 hyperthyroidism and roughly 17 progressor patients.

This sequence originates from a woman aged 18-29 years with Graves disease. Donor details come from another sample of the same person, matched by shared clones. The rearrangement combines TRBV2 with TRBJ1-1; tentative D gene TRBD1, with 6 bases matching. This specimen consisted of peripheral blood mononuclear cells (PBMCs), obtained at new diagnosis, from a patient treated with antithyroid drugs. The DNA is TGTGCCAGCAGTGCCCAGGGGAGTAACACTGAAGCTTTCTTT. This translates into CASSAQGSNTEAFF.